This T cell receptor (beta chain) was found in a study of cytotoxic CD8 clonotypes in ibrutinib-treated CLL. Broader study findings: Few clonotypes were public, and these shrank or held steady under treatment. At the start, clonality exceeded age-matched healthy donors and followed circulating CD8+ T-cell counts.

For TCR beta libraries, roughly 2.2 micrograms of genomic DNA were obtained from cryopreserved PBMCs. V lost 4 bases and J 0 bases, leaving 12 bases between the germline ends. Looked up from germline, CDR1 is SQVTM and CDR2 is ANQGSEA. The CDR3 length is 14 residues. Assay: immunoSEQ multiplex PCR; the TCRdb copy retains only in-frame clones and omits some. The repertoire holds hundreds of thousands of clones, with roughly 70% as singletons. Comments on this clone: Antigen specificity is unknown.

The V call is TRBV29-1, the J call TRBJ1-1, with D tentatively TRBD1 (6 bases). This sample comprised PBMCs, obtained after 24 months of ibrutinib treatment. This sequence was found in a human donor with chronic lymphocytic leukemia. Written as DNA, the CDR3 is TGCAGCGTTGCAGGGGTCGGGATGAACACTGAAGCTTTCTTT. Its translation is CSVAGVGMNTEAFF.